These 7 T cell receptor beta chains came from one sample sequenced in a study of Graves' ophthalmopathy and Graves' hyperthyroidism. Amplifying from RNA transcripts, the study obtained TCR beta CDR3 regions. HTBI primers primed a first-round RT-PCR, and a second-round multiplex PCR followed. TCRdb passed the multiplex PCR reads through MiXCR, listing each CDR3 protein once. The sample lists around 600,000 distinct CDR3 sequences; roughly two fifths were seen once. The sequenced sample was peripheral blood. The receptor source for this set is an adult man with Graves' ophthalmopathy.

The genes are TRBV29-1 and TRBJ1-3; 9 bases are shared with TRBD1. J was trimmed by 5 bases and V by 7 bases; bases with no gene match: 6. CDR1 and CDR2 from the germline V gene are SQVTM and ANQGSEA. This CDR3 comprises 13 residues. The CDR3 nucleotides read TGCAGCGGCGACGGGACAGGGCGAAACACCATATATTTT. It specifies CSGDGTGRNTIYF.

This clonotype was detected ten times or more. The CDR3: CASSRPGLMNTEAFF. Written as DNA, the CDR3 is TGTGCCAGTAGTAGGCCAGGGCTCATGAACACTGAAGCTTTCTTT. The rearrangement uses TRBV19 and TRBJ1-1; TRBD1 might be the D (5 bases). The V end lost 4 bases, the J end lost 0 bases, and 12 bases lay between the germline ends. This CDR3 has 15 residues. In germline, CDR1 is LNHDA, CDR2 SQIVND (reference sequence). Full variable domain (outside the CDR3, taken from reference TRBV19 and TRBJ1-1): DGGITQSPKYLFRKEGQNVTLSCEQNLNHDAMYWYRQDPGQGLRLIYYSQIVNDFQKGDIAEGYSVSREKKESFPLTVTSAQKNPTAFYLCASSRPGLMNTEAFFGQGTRLTVV.

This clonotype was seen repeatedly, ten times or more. The chain's CDR3 is CASSEGLAGRTGELFF. The CDR3 DNA reads as TGTGCCAGCAGCGAAGGACTAGCGGGGAGGACCGGGGAGCTGTTTTTT. The V call is TRBV9, the J call TRBJ2-2, with 12 bases identical to TRBD2. This CDR3 has 16 residues. The V gene's germline CDR1 is SGDLS and CDR2 YYNGEE. V gave up 3 bases and J gave up 5 bases; unmatched junction bases: 5.

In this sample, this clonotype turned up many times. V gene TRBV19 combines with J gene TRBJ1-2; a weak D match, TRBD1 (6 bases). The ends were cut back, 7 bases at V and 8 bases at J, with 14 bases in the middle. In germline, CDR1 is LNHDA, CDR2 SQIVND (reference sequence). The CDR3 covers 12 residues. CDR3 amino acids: CASTPGGGGYTF. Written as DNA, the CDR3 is TGTGCCAGTACCCCTGGCGGGGGCGGCTACACCTTC. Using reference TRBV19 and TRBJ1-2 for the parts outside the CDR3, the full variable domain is DGGITQSPKYLFRKEGQNVTLSCEQNLNHDAMYWYRQDPGQGLRLIYYSQIVNDFQKGDIAEGYSVSREKKESFPLTVTSAQKNPTAFYLCASTPGGGGYTFGSGTRLTVV.

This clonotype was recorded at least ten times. Here the CDR3 DNA reads TGCGCCAGCAGCTTGATGTCTGGAAGTGGGGAGACCCAGTACTTC. Translation: CASSLMSGSGETQYF. The chain is built from TRBV5-1 and TRBJ2-5, with D hard to call. The CDR3 length is 15 residues. Germline loops: CDR1 SGHRS, CDR2 YFSETQ. The V end lost 1 base, the J end lost 5 bases, and 15 bases lay between the germline ends.

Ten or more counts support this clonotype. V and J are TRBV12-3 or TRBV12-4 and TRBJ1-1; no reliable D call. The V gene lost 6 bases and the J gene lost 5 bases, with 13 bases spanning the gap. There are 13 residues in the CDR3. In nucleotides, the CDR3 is TGTGCCAGCAGCCCGGGATCAAGGACTGAAGCTTTCTTT. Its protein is CASSPGSRTEAFF.

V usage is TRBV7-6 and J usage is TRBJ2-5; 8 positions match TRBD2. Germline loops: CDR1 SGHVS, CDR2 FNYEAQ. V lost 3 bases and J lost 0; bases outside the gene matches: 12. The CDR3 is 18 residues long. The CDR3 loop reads CASSLGSAGGPYQETQYF. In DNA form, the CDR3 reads TGTGCCAGCAGCTTGGGGTCGGCGGGGGGCCCGTACCAAGAGACCCAGTACTTC.